The source of this T cell receptor beta chain is a study of T cells after yellow fever vaccination (dated by TCRdb to the late 2010s). A note on the overall study: Libraries from fractions with low cell numbers were prepared with the SMART-Seq v4 Ultra Low Input RNA kit. To follow T-cell clones before and after primary and booster YFV17D yellow fever vaccination, bulk TCR alpha and beta repertoires were sequenced over time. Blood was collected at multiple timepoints before and after primary and secondary immunization, and bulk PBMC replicates and cell subsets were isolated. Two healthy male donors, one aged 18 to 30 and one aged 30 to 40 years, were included in the cohort.

Deletion took 2 bases off V and 7 bases off J, with a span of 15 bases between the germline ends. The CDR3, cysteine through phenylalanine, is 15 amino acids long. CDR3 DNA only is kept here, 45 bases in frame from base 1. For CDR1 and CDR2, the germline V gene lists SGHNT and YENEEA. Sequencer: Illumina NovaSeq 6000. Synthesis of TCR cDNA relied on 5'RACE template switching, a step that introduced a universal primer site along with unique molecular identifiers. Priming of cDNA synthesis was performed from both the TCR alpha and TCR beta constant segments. Library amplification involved two PCR steps, and the second step added sample barcodes and sequencing adapters. Libraries were sequenced on Illumina HiSeq 2500 (2x100 bp) or NovaSeq (2x150 bp). The authors' analysis ran thus. MIGEC handled demultiplexing of reads and collapsing into UMI consensus sequences, while MiXCR performed V(D)J alignment. Vaccine-responding clonotypes were defined with edgeR using replicate PBMC samples, requiring FDR below 0.01 and a log2 fold change above 5 up to day 15. Each bulk clonotype received a CD4 or CD8 identity based on whether the sequenced CD4 or CD8 repertoire contained that clonotype at higher abundance. TCRdb handled the public reads itself, with Q25 trimming in fastp and clone calling in MiXCR, and kept productive beta chains. Duplicate CDR3 protein sequences are folded into a single record with the most common DNA and genes. TCRdb, not the authors, supplied the V and J calls. The sample records about 170,000 distinct CDR3 sequences, about 10% of which are singletons. The ten largest clones represent 36% of the sample.

In light of the paper, this sample's treatment or condition label describes: live attenuated yellow fever vaccine strain. PBMCs were isolated from peripheral blood using a standard Ficoll-Paque protocol. Dynabeads CD4 and CD8 positive selection kits were used to isolate the CD4 and CD8 T-cell fractions. TriZol was used to extract RNA from bulk PBMCs, CD4 and CD8 fractions, and dextramer-positive and dextramer-negative fractions. This clonotype appeared a few times. Its antigen has not been determined. There are no base qualities to consult, and no much larger clone falls within one base. The investigation overall reported the following: Most clones expanded after primary vaccination (roughly 96% of CD4 and about 85% of CD8) were re-detected after the booster, suggesting that broad memory maintenance occurred. The study included only two donors, which limits how far the findings can be generalized. A small fraction of clonotypes showed up in both the CD4 and CD8 compartments, probably as a result of convergent recombination. The secondary T-cell response was weaker than the primary response but faster, peaking on day 5 instead of day 15. Computational filtering was required because FACS-sorted repertoires could contain abundant contaminating clonotypes from the bulk population.

The source of this sequence is a young man who received the YFV17D yellow fever vaccine. The chain was built from TRBV11-3 and TRBJ1-5; 6 matching bases give a weak D call of TRBD1. Sample: CD8+ T cells sorted from PBMCs, taken 15 days after the yellow fever booster vaccination. The DNA is as follows: TGTGCCAGCAGCTTACCCCTCGGCCAGGGGCAGCCCCAGCATTTT. It codes for CASSLPLGQGQPQHF.